This T cell receptor (beta chain) comes out of a study of tumor-infiltrating lymphocytes in primary liver carcinoma. Study background: Primary liver carcinomas in the patients were surgically resected. Patients comprised men and women whose ages fell between 30 and 69 years.

From around 530 ng of total RNA, TCR beta-specific cDNA was reverse-transcribed using a constant-region primer. Employing slightly modified ARM-PCR, three nested multiplex PCR rounds were run, and these gave rise to the TCR beta libraries. The study ran its first two PCR rounds for roughly 10 cycles each, using TRBV1-TRBV30 forward primers and a C-beta reverse primer. Using its own MiXCR run on the multiplex PCR reads, TCRdb lists one record per CDR3 protein. The table records about 320,000 distinct CDR3 sequences, about three fifths of them present only once. CDR1 and CDR2 from the germline V gene are SQVTM and ANQGSEA. CDR3 length: 16 amino acids. Germline DNA was also extracted, and blood RNA derived from unsorted whole blood. Collection of roughly 4.4 milliliters of peripheral blood took place before surgery. Worth noting for this clonotype: At one end the junction does not follow the germline gene, possibly because of a read error.

The receptor was isolated from a woman in her thirties with primary liver carcinoma and hepatitis B virus infection. V is TRBV29-1 and J is TRBJ2-3; D may be TRBD1 (6 bases). Sequenced input: peripheral blood. The DNA of the CDR3 is TGCAGCGCCGGGGTTAGGGGGTACGACCTGACAGATATGCAGTGTTTT. Protein: CSAGVRGYDLTDMQCF.